This T cell receptor beta chain was obtained from a study of blood T cell repertoires in COVID-19. Study context: There were acute and convalescent COVID-19 samples, and they came from the United States, Italy and Spain. PBMCs, B-cell-depleted T cells, or T cells were the source of the cDNA or gDNA that made up the material.

Study processing details: Reference gene primer amplification gave estimated nucleated cell counts. Measured with immunoSEQ multiplex PCR; TCRdb has only the in-frame clones, and not every one. V and J calls and clone size are copied from that table; D and trimming were computed from the DNA. The table includes about 190,000 clones, more than 70% detected once. Material for sequencing was peripheral blood. This TCR was recovered from a woman aged 40 to 50 who had recovered from COVID-19.

The CDR3 protein is CASSSPGLAPYNEQFF. DNA of the CDR3: TGTGCCAGTAGTTCCCCGGGACTAGCGCCCTACAATGAGCAGTTCTTC. This chain connects TRBV19 to TRBJ2-1; 10 bases agree with TRBD2. Germline trimming cut 5 bases from V and 2 bases from J; bases unmatched to any gene: 6. Germline V lookup: CDR1 LNHDA, CDR2 SQIVND (reference sequence). CDR3 length: 16 residues.